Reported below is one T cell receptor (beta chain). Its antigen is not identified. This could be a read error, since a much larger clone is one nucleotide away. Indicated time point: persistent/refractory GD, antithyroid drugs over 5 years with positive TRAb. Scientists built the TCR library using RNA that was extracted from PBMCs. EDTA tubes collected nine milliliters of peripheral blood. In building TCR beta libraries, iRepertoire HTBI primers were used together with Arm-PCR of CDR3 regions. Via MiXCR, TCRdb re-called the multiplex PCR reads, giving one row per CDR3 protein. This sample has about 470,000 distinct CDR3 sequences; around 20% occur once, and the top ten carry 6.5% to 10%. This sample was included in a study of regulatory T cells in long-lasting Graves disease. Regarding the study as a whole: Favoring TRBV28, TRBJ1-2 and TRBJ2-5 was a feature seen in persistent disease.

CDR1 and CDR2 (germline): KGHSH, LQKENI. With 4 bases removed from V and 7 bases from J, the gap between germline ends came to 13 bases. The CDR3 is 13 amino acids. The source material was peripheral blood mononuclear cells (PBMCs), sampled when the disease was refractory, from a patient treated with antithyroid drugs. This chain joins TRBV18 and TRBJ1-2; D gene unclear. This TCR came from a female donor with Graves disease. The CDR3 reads CASSQRFGTGYTF. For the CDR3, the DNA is TGTGCCAGCTCACAAAGGTTCGGAACTGGCTACACCTTC.